This T cell receptor beta chain was sequenced in a study of OX40 agonist ivuxolimab in advanced cancers. Overall study: Ivuxolimab, which is an agonistic anti-OX40 (CD134) antibody, was administered to the patients. Regarding the study as a whole: CD8+ T cells showed, on average, more clonal expansion than CD4+ cells. It was also the case that some nonresponders had low normalized T-cell clonal expansion. There was clonal expansion of CD4+ and CD8+ blood T cells by week 6 at 0.1 to 3.0 mg/kg.

This clone was recorded only once. Its antigen is undetermined. The repertoire was sequenced with immunoSEQ multiplex PCR; TCRdb's copy has only in-frame clones and lacks some. Here the sample spans more than 80,000 clones, nearly 90% being singletons. Germline CDR1 and CDR2: SGHNT and YYREEE (reference sequence). CDR3 length: 13 amino acids. Trimming stripped 4 bases from V and 3 bases from J, with 9 bases between. The sequencing used CD4+ or CD8+ T cells sorted from blood, collected in a trial of the OX40 agonist ivuxolimab. The chain employs TRBV5-4 and TRBJ2-3; D gene uncertain. The clonotype was recovered from an adult with an advanced solid tumor such as melanoma, head and neck, liver or kidney cancer. The CDR3 DNA is TGTGCCAGCAGCGTGATGATTACAGATACGCAGTATTTT. Protein sequence: CASSVMITDTQYF.